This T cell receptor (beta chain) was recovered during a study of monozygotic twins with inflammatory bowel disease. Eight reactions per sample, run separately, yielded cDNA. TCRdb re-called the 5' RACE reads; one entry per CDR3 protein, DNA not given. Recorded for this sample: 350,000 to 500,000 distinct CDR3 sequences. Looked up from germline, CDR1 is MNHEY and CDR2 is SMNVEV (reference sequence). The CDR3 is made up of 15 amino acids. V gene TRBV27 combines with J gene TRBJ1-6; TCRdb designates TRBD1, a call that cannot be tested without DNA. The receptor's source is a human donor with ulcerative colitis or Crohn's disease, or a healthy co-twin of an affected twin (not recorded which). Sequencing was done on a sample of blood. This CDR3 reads CASSPRQGANSPLHF.